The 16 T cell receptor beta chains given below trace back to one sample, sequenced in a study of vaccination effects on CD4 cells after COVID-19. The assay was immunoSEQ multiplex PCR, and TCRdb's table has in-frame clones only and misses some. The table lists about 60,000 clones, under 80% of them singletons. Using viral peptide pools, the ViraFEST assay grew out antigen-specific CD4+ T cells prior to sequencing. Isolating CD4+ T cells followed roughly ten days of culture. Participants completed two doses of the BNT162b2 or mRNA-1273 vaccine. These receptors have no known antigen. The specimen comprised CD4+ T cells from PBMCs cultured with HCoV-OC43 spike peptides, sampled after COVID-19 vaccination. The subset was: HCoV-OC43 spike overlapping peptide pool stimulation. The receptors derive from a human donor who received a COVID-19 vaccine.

The CDR3 loop is CASSLRLGGEQYV. The CDR3 region has the DNA TGTGCCAGCAGCTTACGGCTCGGGGGCGAGCAGTACGTC. The chain is built from TRBV7-2 and TRBJ2-7; TRBD2 might be the D (6 bases). Germline V gene data show CDR1 as SGHTA and CDR2 as FQGNSA. CDR3 length: 13 residues. V shed 2 bases and J shed 6 bases, with 11 bases lying between them.

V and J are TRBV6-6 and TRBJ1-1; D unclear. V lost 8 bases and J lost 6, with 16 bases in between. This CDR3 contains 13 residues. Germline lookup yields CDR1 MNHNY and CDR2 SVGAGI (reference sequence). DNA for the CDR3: TGTGCCAGCGTCGGCGAATCGAGCGCTGAAGCTTTCTTT. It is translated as CASVGESSAEAFF.

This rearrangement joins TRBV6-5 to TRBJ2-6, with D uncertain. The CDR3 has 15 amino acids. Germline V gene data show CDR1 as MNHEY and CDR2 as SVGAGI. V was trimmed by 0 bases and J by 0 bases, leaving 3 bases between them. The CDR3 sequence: CASSYSSSGANVLTF. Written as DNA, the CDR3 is TGTGCCAGCAGTTACTCGAGCTCTGGGGCCAACGTCCTGACTTTC.

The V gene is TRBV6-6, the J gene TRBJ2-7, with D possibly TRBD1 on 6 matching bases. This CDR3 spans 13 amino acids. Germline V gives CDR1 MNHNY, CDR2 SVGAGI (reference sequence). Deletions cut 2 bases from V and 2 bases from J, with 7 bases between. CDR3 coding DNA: TGTGCCAGCAGTTACCGGGACACCTACGAGCAGTACGTC. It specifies CASSYRDTYEQYV.

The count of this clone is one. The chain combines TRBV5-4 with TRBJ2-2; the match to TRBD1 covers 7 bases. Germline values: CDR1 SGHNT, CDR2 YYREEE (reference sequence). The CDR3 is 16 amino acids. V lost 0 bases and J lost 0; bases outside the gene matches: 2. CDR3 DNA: TGTGCCAGCAGCTTGGAGCAGGGGGCGAACACCGGGGAGCTGTTTTTT. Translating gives CASSLEQGANTGELFF.

The CDR3 bases are TGCGCCAGCAGCTTGGAAGGACAGGGAGGGACTTTCTTT. Its protein product is CASSLEGQGGTFF. This rearrangement joins TRBV5-1 to TRBJ1-1, with TRBD1 matching 8 bases. Per the germline V gene, CDR1 is SGHRS and CDR2 is YFSETQ. V was clipped by 0 bases and J by 12 bases; unmatched bases: 7. The CDR3 sequence is 13 residues long.

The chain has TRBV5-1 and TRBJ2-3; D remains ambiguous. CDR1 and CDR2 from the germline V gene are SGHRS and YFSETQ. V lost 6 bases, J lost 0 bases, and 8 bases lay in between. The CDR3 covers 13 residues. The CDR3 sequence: CASKTQSTDTQYF. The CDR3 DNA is TGCGCCAGCAAGACGCAGAGCACAGATACGCAGTATTTT. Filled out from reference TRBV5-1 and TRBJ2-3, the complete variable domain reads KAGVTQTPRYLIKTRGQQVTLSCSPISGHRSVSWYQQTPGQGLQFLFEYFSETQRNKGNFPGRFSGRQFSNSRSEMNVSTLELGDSALYLCASKTQSTDTQYFGPGTRLTVL.

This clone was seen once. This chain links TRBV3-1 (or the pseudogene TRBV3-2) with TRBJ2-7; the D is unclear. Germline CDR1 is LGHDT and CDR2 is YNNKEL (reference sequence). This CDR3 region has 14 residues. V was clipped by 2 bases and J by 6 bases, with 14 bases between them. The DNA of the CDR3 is TGTGCCAGCAGCCAACAGTTTTCGTCAGGCGAGCAGTACGTC. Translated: CASSQQFSSGEQYV.

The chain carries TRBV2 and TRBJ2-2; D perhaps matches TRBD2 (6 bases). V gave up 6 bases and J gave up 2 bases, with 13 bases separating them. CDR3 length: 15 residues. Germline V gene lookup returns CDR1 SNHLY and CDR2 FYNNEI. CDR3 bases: TGTGCCAGCAGCGGCCGGGACTTCAACACCGGGGAGCTGTTTTTT. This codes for CASSGRDFNTGELFF.

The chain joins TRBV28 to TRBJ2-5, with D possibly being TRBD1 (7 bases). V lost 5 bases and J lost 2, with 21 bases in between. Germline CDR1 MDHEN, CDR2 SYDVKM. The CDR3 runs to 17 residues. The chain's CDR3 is CASSASTGAGSQETQYF. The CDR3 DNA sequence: TGTGCCAGCAGTGCATCAACAGGGGCGGGGTCTCAAGAGACCCAGTACTTC.

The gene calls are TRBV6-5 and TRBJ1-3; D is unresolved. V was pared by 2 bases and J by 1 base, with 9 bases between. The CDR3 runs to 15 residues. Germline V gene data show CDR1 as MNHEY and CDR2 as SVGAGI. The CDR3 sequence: CASSYGLISGNTIYF. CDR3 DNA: TGTGCCAGCAGTTACGGTTTAATTTCTGGAAACACCATATATTTT.

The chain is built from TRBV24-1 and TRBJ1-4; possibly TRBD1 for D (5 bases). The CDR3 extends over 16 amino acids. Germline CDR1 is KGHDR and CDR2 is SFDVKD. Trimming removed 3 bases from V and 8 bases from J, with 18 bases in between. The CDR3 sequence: CATSDPRDGWGEKLFF. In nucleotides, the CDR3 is TGTGCCACCAGTGATCCCCGGGACGGCTGGGGAGAAAAACTGTTTTTT.

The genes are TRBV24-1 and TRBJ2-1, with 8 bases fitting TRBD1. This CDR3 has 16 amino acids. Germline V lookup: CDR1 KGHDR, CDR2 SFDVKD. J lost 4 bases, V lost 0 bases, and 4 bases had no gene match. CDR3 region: CATSDLPGTGYNEQFF. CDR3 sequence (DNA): TGTGCCACCAGTGATTTGCCCGGGACAGGATACAATGAGCAGTTCTTC.

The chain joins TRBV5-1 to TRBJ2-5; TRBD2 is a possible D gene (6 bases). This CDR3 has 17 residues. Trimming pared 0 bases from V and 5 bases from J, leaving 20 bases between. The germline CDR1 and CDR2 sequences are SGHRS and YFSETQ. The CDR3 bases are TGCGCCAGCAGCTTGGAAAGGGGCACTACTGGAGGGGAGACCCAGTACTTC. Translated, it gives CASSLERGTTGGETQYF.

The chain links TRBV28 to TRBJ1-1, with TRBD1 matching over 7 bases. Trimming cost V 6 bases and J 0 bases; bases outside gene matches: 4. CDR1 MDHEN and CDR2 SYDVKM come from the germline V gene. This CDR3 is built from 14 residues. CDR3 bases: TGTGCCAGCAGCACGGGACAGCTGAACACTGAAGCTTTCTTT. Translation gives CASSTGQLNTEAFF.

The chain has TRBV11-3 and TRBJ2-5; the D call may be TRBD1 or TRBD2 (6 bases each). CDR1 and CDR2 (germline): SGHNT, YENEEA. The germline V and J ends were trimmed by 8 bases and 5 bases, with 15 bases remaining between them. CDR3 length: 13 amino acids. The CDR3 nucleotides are TGTGCCAGCTCCCAAGGAGGGGGTGAGACCCAGTACTTC. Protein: CASSQGGGETQYF.